This TCR beta chain was found in a study of cytomegalovirus exposure and HLA in healthy donors. The PCR used 60 Vbeta and 13 Jbeta primers. The method was immunoSEQ multiplex PCR; TCRdb's version includes in-frame clones alone and lacks a portion of them. The sample yields 200,000 to 300,000 clones, roughly 81% seen once. The CDR3 runs to 15 residues. The junction had 8 bases not matched to a gene; V was cut back by 5 bases and J by 2 bases. Germline assignment: CDR1 SEHNR and CDR2 FQNEAQ (reference sequence). The receptor's source is a girl between 2 and 10 years old in good health and CMV-seronegative. Source material: PBMCs. The J gene is TRBJ2-7, the V gene TRBV7-9, with 8 nucleotides matching TRBD2. CDR3 region: CASSPQRGPPYEQYF. CDR3 nucleotide sequence: TGTGCCAGCAGCCCGCAGCGGGGGCCCCCCTACGAGCAGTACTTC.